These 8 T cell receptor beta chains were sequenced from one sample in a study of control samples from healthy donors and cancer patients. The method was immunoSEQ multiplex PCR; TCRdb's version includes in-frame clones alone and lacks a portion of them. In the table there are 45,000 to 60,000 clones, roughly 94% of which are singletons. Sequencing used blood. The receptors here all came from a man aged 25 to 40 in good health.

The rearrangement uses TRBV6-6 and TRBJ1-1, with D maybe TRBD1 (6 bases). V was trimmed by 6 bases and J by 4 bases, leaving 12 bases between them. The germline V gene has CDR1 MNHNY and CDR2 SVGAGI (reference sequence). The CDR3 is made up of 13 amino acids. The CDR3 reads CASSQQGTTEAFF. The CDR3 nucleotides read TGTGCCAGCAGCCAACAGGGTACCACTGAAGCTTTCTTT.

The chain recombines TRBV19 with TRBJ1-1; D gene uncertain. Trimming took off 2 bases at V and 0 bases at J, with 13 bases between the two ends. The CDR3 is 16 amino acids. In germline, CDR1 is LNHDA, CDR2 SQIVND (reference sequence). The chain's CDR3 is CASSISDSSMNTEAFF. The CDR3 DNA reads TGTGCCAGTAGTATATCCGATTCGAGCATGAACACTGAAGCTTTCTTT.

The chain has TRBV6-4 and TRBJ1-6; D call uncertain. The ends were cut back, 0 bases at V and 3 bases at J, with 6 bases in the middle. The germline gives CDR1 MRHNA, CDR2 SNTAGT. CDR3 length: 15 amino acids. The CDR3 bases are TGTGCCAGCAGTGACTCGACGATCTATAATTCACCCCTCCACTTT. Residues: CASSDSTIYNSPLHF.

The genes are TRBV4-1 and TRBJ2-7; the D gene could be TRBD1 or TRBD2 (5 bases each). Germline CDR1 and CDR2: MGHRA and YSYEKL. V dropped 1 base and J dropped 2 bases, with 12 bases sitting between them. The CDR3 runs to 15 residues. The CDR3 sequence: CASSQGSGRTYEQYF. The CDR3 nucleotides read TGCGCCAGCAGCCAAGGATCGGGACGGACCTACGAGCAGTACTTC.

This chain joins TRBV4-1 and TRBJ2-1; 9 bases line up with TRBD2. Trimming at V came to 0 bases and at J to 2 bases, leaving 5 bases not matched to a gene. Germline CDR1 is MGHRA and CDR2 is YSYEKL. The CDR3 loop spans 17 amino acids. The CDR3: CASSQDGSSGAYNEQFF. The CDR3 DNA reads TGCGCCAGCAGCCAAGATGGATCTAGCGGGGCCTACAATGAGCAGTTCTTC.

A remark on this clone: A junction end diverges from the germline sequence, so it may reflect a read error. This chain's CDR3 is CASGYSTSGQPYEQYF. CDR3 coding DNA: TGTGCCAGCGGTTACTCCACCAGCGGACAACCCTACGAGCAGTACTTC. The V gene is TRBV6-5, the J gene TRBJ2-7; D could derive from TRBD1 or TRBD2 (5 bases each). Germline lookup yields CDR1 MNHEY and CDR2 SVGAGI. This CDR3 spans 16 amino acids.

This chain connects TRBV28 to TRBJ2-2, with 9 nucleotides matching TRBD2. After removal of 3 bases from V and 9 bases from J, the junction contained 26 bases not matched to a gene. CDR3 length: 21 residues. Germline loops: CDR1 MDHEN, CDR2 SYDVKM. The CDR3 protein is CASSFPLGGYIAGVNARELFF. As DNA, the CDR3 is TGTGCCAGCAGTTTCCCTCTGGGGGGGTATATAGCGGGAGTCAATGCCCGGGAGCTGTTTTTT.

The genes are TRBV6-1 and TRBJ2-2, with D possibly being TRBD2 (5 bases). The CDR3 contains 16 residues. Trimming pared 3 bases from V and 3 bases from J, leaving 14 bases between. Per the germline V gene, CDR1 is MNHNS and CDR2 is SASEGT. CDR3 sequence: CASSDRTLLDTGELFF. CDR3 coding DNA: TGTGCCAGCAGTGATAGGACTCTCCTGGACACCGGGGAGCTGTTTTTT.